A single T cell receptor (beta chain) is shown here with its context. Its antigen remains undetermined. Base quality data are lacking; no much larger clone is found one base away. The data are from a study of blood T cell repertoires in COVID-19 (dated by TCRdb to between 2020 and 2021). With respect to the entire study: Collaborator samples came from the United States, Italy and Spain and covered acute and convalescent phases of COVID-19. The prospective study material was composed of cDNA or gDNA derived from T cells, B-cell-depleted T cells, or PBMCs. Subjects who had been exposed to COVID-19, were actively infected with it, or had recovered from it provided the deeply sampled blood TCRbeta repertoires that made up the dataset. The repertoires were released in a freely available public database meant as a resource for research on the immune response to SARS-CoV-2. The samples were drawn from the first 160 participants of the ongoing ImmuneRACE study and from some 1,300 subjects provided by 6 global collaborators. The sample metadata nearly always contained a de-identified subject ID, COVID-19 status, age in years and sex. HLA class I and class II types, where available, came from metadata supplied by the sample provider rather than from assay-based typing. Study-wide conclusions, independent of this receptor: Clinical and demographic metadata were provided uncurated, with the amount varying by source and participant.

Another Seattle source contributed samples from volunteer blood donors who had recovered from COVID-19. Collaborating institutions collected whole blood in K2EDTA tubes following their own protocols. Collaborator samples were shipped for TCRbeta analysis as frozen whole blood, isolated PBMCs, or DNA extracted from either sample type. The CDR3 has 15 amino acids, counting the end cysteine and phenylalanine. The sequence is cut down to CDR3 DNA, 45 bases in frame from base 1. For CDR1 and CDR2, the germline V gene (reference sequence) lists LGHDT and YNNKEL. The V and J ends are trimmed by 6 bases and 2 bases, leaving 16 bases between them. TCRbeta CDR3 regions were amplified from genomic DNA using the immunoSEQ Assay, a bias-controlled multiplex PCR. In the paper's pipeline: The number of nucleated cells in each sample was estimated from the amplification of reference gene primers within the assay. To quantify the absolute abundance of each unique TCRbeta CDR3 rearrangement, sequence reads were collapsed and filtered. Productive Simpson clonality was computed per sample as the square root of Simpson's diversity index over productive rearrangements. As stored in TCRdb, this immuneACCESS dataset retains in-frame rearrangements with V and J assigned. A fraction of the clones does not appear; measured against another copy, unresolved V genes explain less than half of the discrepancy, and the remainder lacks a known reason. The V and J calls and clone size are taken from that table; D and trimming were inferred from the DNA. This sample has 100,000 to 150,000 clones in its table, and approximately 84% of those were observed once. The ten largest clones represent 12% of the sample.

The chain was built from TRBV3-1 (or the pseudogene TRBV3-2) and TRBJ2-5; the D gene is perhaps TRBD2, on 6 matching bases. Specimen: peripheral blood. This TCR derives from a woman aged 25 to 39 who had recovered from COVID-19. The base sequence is TGTGCCAGCAGTGACGGAGGGCGGGGACAAGAGACCCAGTACTTC. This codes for CASSDGGRGQETQYF.